The rows below give T cell receptor beta chains drawn from one sample of a study of OX40 agonist ivuxolimab in advanced cancers. TCRdb keeps only in-frame clones here, not all; method: immunoSEQ multiplex PCR. This table has approximately 70,000 clones, roughly 86% appearing once. The starting material was CD4+ or CD8+ T cells sorted from blood, obtained in a trial of the OX40 agonist ivuxolimab. The receptors originated from an adult with an advanced solid tumor such as melanoma, head and neck, liver or kidney cancer. Each CDR3 is given with its conserved first and last residue. The D gene is left open where the match is weak. The size field is filled for only some rows; it gives once, few, many or a size class.

cdr3_aa	cdr3_nt	d_call	v_call	j_call	clone_size
CASSQALFSGGRDEQFF	TGTGCCAGCAGCCAAGCCCTTTTCAGCGGGGGGCGGGATGAGCAGTTCTTC	TRBD2	TRBV14	TRBJ2-1	-
CASSQGGGSSFYEQYF	TGTGCCAGCAGCCAAGGAGGAGGCAGCTCTTTCTACGAGCAGTACTTC	-	TRBV14	TRBJ2-7	-
CASSYIGDEKLFF	TGTGCCAGCAGTTACATAGGGGATGAAAAACTGTTTTTT	-	TRBV6-6	TRBJ1-4	-
CASSEPGPYNEQFF	TGTGCCAGCAGTGAACCGGGACCGTACAATGAGCAGTTCTTC	-	TRBV25-1	TRBJ2-1	-
CASSLAQGSLNSPLHF	TGTGCCAGCAGCTTAGCGCAGGGGAGCCTTAATTCACCCCTCCACTTT	-	TRBV7-2	TRBJ1-6	-
CASSPGGVEGMKAFF	TGTGCCAGCAGCCCCGGGGGGGTCGAAGGGATGAAAGCTTTCTTT	-	TRBV5-4	TRBJ1-1	-
CASSHPGDRVSSTDTQYF	TGCGCCAGCAGCCACCCCGGGGACAGGGTTTCTAGCACAGATACGCAGTATTTT	TRBD1	TRBV4-1	TRBJ2-3	-
CASTAGASGVVYAGELFF	TGTGCCAGTACCGCAGGGGCTAGCGGGGTTGTTTACGCCGGGGAGCTGTTTTTT	TRBD2	TRBV19	TRBJ2-2	-
CASSQSGTAFSGQPQHF	TGTGCCAGCTCACAATCCGGGACAGCGTTCTCGGGACAGCCCCAGCATTTT	TRBD1	TRBV18	TRBJ1-5	-
CASSLAGPGANVLTF	TGTGCCAGCAGTCTCGCCGGGCCCGGGGCCAACGTCCTGACTTTC	-	TRBV6-6	TRBJ2-6	-
CASSMKSLNQPQHF	TGTGCCAGTAGTATGAAGAGTCTCAATCAGCCCCAGCATTTT	-	TRBV19	TRBJ1-5	-
CASSKLQGNYGYTF	TGTGCCAGCAGTAAACTTCAGGGTAACTATGGCTACACCTTC	-	TRBV2	TRBJ1-2	few
CAWSQRYKLFF	TGTGCCTGGAGTCAAAGGTACAAACTGTTTTTT	-	TRBV30	TRBJ1-4	-
CASSDRGMTEAFF	TGTGCCAGCAGCGACAGGGGGATGACTGAAGCTTTCTTT	TRBD1	TRBV11-2	TRBJ1-1	-
CASSRIAGGHTDTQYF	TGTGCCAGCAGCCGAATAGCGGGAGGGCACACAGATACGCAGTATTTT	TRBD2	TRBV13	TRBJ2-3	-